One sample yielded the 16 T cell receptor beta chains listed below, sequenced in a study of T-cell memory formation after mild COVID-19 (dated by TCRdb to 2020 to 2022). Library prep was done by 5' RACE. Data came from an Illumina NovaSeq 6000. Using fastp trimming at Q25 and MiXCR clonotype assembly, TCRdb reanalyzed the public sequencing data and kept in-frame beta chains. Each record represents a unique CDR3 protein, reported with the most common genes and DNA among its rows. In all, the sample holds about half a million distinct CDR3 sequences, and 15% to 20% of those were seen once. The ten largest clones take up roughly 12% of the sample. The material sequenced was PBMCs or a T cell subset sorted from them (not recorded which). The receptors here all came from an adult woman who had mild COVID-19 (a few samples of this study predate the infection). The sample titles of this study are shuffled in the database, so cell type and time point are left out; the donor was told from shared clones.

The chain's CDR3 is CATSTQTRDYGYTF. In DNA, the CDR3 is TGTGCCACCAGTACCCAGACACGCGACTATGGCTACACCTTC. The chain joins TRBV24-1 to TRBJ1-2; D not certain. The CDR3 totals 14 residues. Per the germline V gene, CDR1 is KGHDR and CDR2 is SFDVKD. V shed 6 bases and J shed 3 bases, with 13 bases lying between them.

This clonotype was observed at least ten times. Its ends do not fully match the called genes, so a read error is possible. The rearrangement links TRBV5-1 to TRBJ1-1; D ambiguous. The CDR3 has 13 amino acids. The germline gives CDR1 SGHRS, CDR2 YFSETQ. CDR3: CASSLGMNTEAFF. DNA of the CDR3: TGTGCCAGCAGCTTAGGAATGAACACTGAAGCTTTCTTT.

The V gene is TRBV5-1, the J gene TRBJ2-3; 15 bases fit TRBD2. Germline CDR1 reads SGHRS; CDR2 reads YFSETQ. V trimming: 4 bases; J trimming: 1 base; junction bases outside the gene matches: 7. CDR3 size: 18 residues. CDR3 in DNA: TGCGCCAGCAGCCCGGGACTAGCGGGGGGCTCTCGCACAGATACGCAGTATTTT. It specifies CASSPGLAGGSRTDTQYF.

This clonotype was counted only a few times. The chain carries TRBV6-2 or TRBV6-3 and TRBJ2-7; TRBD2 aligns across 7 bases. In germline, CDR1 is MNHEY, CDR2 SVGEGT. V lost 7 bases, J lost 5 bases, and 8 bases stayed unmatched. This CDR3 is 13 amino acids long. CDR3 in DNA: TGTGCCAGCAAGCGCGGGAGTGGCAACGAGCAGTACTTC. Its protein product is CASKRGSGNEQYF.

This chain joins TRBV7-8 and TRBJ1-2; TRBD1 might be the D (6 bases). V lost 0 bases and J lost 4, with 15 bases in between. The CDR3 runs to 16 residues. The germline V gene encodes CDR1 SGHVS and CDR2 FQNEAQ. This CDR3 is CASSLAGTGAFYGYTF. The CDR3 nucleotides read TGTGCCAGCAGCTTAGCGGGGACGGGGGCCTTCTATGGCTACACCTTC.

The rearrangement links TRBV3-1 to TRBJ1-5; D remains ambiguous. The CDR3 sequence is 13 residues long. Germline lookup yields CDR1 LGHDT and CDR2 YNNKEL (reference sequence). The germline V and J ends were trimmed by 2 bases and 2 bases, with 4 bases remaining between them. CDR3 region: CASSQLRNQPQHF. DNA for the CDR3: TGTGCCAGCAGCCAACTTCGCAATCAGCCCCAGCATTTT.

This clonotype appeared a few times. The chain employs TRBV24-1 and TRBJ2-1; 7 bases line up with TRBD1. The CDR3 spans 16 residues. Trimming cost V 4 bases and J 1 base; bases outside gene matches: 6. The germline V gene encodes CDR1 KGHDR and CDR2 SFDVKD. The CDR3 DNA reads as TGTGCCACCAGTGACCAGGGACAGAATTCCTACAATGAGCAGTTCTTC. Translating it yields CATSDQGQNSYNEQFF.

V is TRBV5-1 and J is TRBJ2-6; D not certain. This CDR3 comprises 14 residues. Trimming took off 5 bases at V and 0 bases at J, with 6 bases between the two ends. Germline V gives CDR1 SGHRS, CDR2 YFSETQ. CDR3 sequence (DNA): TGCGCCAGCAGAGGGAACTCTGGGGCCAACGTCCTGACTTTC. It codes for CASRGNSGANVLTF.

This clonotype was observed at least ten times. The chain employs TRBV2 and TRBJ1-1, with D possibly matching TRBD1 (5 bases). Germline V gene lookup returns CDR1 SNHLY and CDR2 FYNNEI. This CDR3 has 15 amino acids. V gave up 8 bases and J gave up 2 bases, with 18 bases separating them. CDR3 sequence (DNA): TGTGCCAGCCACCCCCAGGGATCGCGAAACACTGAAGCTTTCTTT. It yields the protein CASHPQGSRNTEAFF.

This chain links TRBV14 with TRBJ1-1, with D unclear. Trimming removed 3 bases at V and 1 base at J, with 15 bases between. CDR3 size: 16 residues. CDR1 is SGHDN and CDR2 is FVKESK in the germline V gene. The CDR3 region is CASSQGVEIPNTEAFF. The CDR3 nucleotides read TGTGCCAGCAGCCAGGGTGTAGAGATCCCGAACACTGAAGCTTTCTTT.

The chain joins TRBV6-5 to TRBJ2-1; tentative D call: TRBD2 (5 bases). Germline lookup yields CDR1 MNHEY and CDR2 SVGAGI. Trimming stripped 6 bases from V and 4 bases from J, with 16 bases between. The CDR3 is 15 residues long. The CDR3 DNA is TGTGCCAGCAGCCCCGGGGTAGCGCGTTACAATGAGCAGTTCTTC. Its translation: CASSPGVARYNEQFF.

In this sample, this clonotype turned up a few times. This chain joins TRBV24-1 and TRBJ2-2; 9 bases line up with TRBD1. Germline CDR1 reads KGHDR; CDR2 reads SFDVKD. The CDR3 contains 17 residues. Trimming at V came to 1 base and at J to 0 bases, leaving 2 bases not matched to a gene. The CDR3 DNA is TGTGCCACCAGTGATTTACAGGGGGCCCCGAACACCGGGGAGCTGTTTTTT. Amino acids: CATSDLQGAPNTGELFF.

The genes are TRBV27 and TRBJ2-7; no definite D call. The CDR3 contains 13 residues. Germline V gene lookup returns CDR1 MNHEY and CDR2 SMNVEV (reference sequence). V gave up 2 bases and J gave up 5 bases, with 10 bases separating them. The CDR3, as DNA: TGTGCCAGCAGTTTAACGGCCGGACACGAGCAGTACTTC. Its translation: CASSLTAGHEQYF.

The rearrangement joins TRBV18 to TRBJ2-1; no clear D gene. The CDR3 spans 14 residues. CDR1 and CDR2 from the germline V gene are KGHSH and LQKENI. V lost 0 bases to trimming and J lost 3 bases, with 6 bases between them. The CDR3 sequence is CASSPPHLYNEQFF. DNA of the CDR3: TGTGCCAGCTCACCACCCCACCTCTACAATGAGCAGTTCTTC.

This clonotype was detected ten times or more. The chain has TRBV7-6 and TRBJ2-2; 14 bases are shared with TRBD2. Germline CDR1 and CDR2: SGHVS and FNYEAQ. The CDR3 runs to 21 residues. The trim removed 1 base at V and 0 bases at J, leaving 10 bases unmatched. CDR3 sequence reads: CASSLGAPGLAGVTNTGELFF. CDR3 DNA sequence: TGTGCCAGCAGCTTAGGGGCCCCGGGACTAGCGGGGGTTACGAACACCGGGGAGCTGTTTTTT.

This clonotype has a handful of counts. The V and J genes are TRBV4-2 and TRBJ1-2; no definite D call. Germline V gives CDR1 LGHNA, CDR2 YNFKEQ. The V and J ends lost 0 bases and 4 bases respectively, with 6 bases between them. This CDR3 has 13 amino acids. CDR3 sequence (DNA): TGTGCCAGCAGCCAAGATGGCAGCTATGGCTACACCTTC. It encodes CASSQDGSYGYTF.